This TCR beta chain was recorded in a study of beta chain features in type 1 diabetes. Notes on the study in general: The naive, central memory and Treg TCRB repertoires showed an apparent similarity that was greater among patients than among healthy donors.

The germline V gene has CDR1 SGHTA and CDR2 FQGNSA. This CDR3 has 15 residues. The ends were cut back, 0 bases at V and 6 bases at J, with 12 bases in the middle. This clone was seen at least ten times. The antigen is unknown. The investigators reverse transcribed all of the isolated RNA, so they sequenced expressed TCRB transcripts. Using immunoSEQ multiplex PCR, the repertoire was profiled, and TCRdb retains in-frame clones only, with some absent. Of 200,000 to 300,000 clones listed, 25% to 30% were seen once; the top ten hold under 4.5%. The receptor comes from a man aged 30 to 45 in good health. The J gene is TRBJ2-1, the V gene TRBV7-2; either TRBD1 or TRBD2 may supply D (5 bases each). The source material was central memory CD4+ T cells from blood. CDR3 loop: CASSLAHGGINEQFF. The DNA for the CDR3 is TGTGCCAGCAGCTTAGCGCATGGGGGAATCAATGAGCAGTTCTTC.